This T cell receptor (beta chain) was observed in a study of T cells after yellow fever vaccination. As for the study in general: Preparation used SMART-Seq v4 Ultra Low Input for the low-cell-number fractions.

This clonotype was counted many times. Antigen: not known. Overall study findings and caveats: Abundant clonotypes (contaminants from the bulk population) could be present in FACS-sorted repertoires. The secondary T-cell response peaked on day 5, not day 15, but was weaker. The CD4 compartment and the CD8 compartment contained a small share of clonotypes in common.

TCRdb fed the 5' RACE reads into MiXCR, producing one record per CDR3 protein. Of roughly 150,000 distinct CDR3 sequences in the sample, about 7% were seen once. Germline CDR1 is SGHTA and CDR2 is FQGTGA. The CDR3 runs 13 residues. V dropped 0 bases and J dropped 9 bases, with 9 bases sitting between them. The gene calls are TRBV7-3 and TRBJ2-1, with no clear D. The sequence derives from a man in his late teens or twenties who received the YFV17D yellow fever vaccine. This sample comprised CD4+ T cells sorted from PBMCs, obtained roughly 5 days after the first yellow fever vaccination. CDR3 loop: CASSLTGLGEQFF. In DNA, the CDR3 is TGTGCCAGCAGCTTAACGGGCCTCGGTGAGCAGTTCTTC.